This T cell receptor (beta chain) was profiled in a study of radiotherapy plus CTLA-4 blockade in lung cancer. The protocol was immunoSEQ multiplex PCR, while the TCRdb copy is restricted to in-frame clones and leaves out a portion. Of roughly 66,000 clones detected, around 81% appear once; the ten largest clones hold 4%. There are 17 residues in the CDR3. Trimming took 2 bases from V and 0 from J, leaving 15 bases between them. The germline gives CDR1 SGHNT, CDR2 YYREEE (reference sequence). The sequence was obtained from a human donor with non-small cell lung cancer who had a partial response to radiotherapy plus ipilimumab. This sequence joins TRBV5-4 and TRBJ2-4, with D tentatively TRBD2 (6 bases). This material consisted of peripheral blood, taken from a patient treated with radiotherapy plus ipilimumab. CDR3 nucleotide sequence: TGTGCCAGCAGCTTTTGGGGCGGGACGCAAGCCAAAAACATTCAGTACTTC. Residues: CASSFWGGTQAKNIQYF. Combining the CDR3 with reference TRBV5-4 and TRBJ2-4 gives the whole variable domain ETGVTQSPTHLIKTRGQQVTLRCSSQSGHNTVSWYQQALGQGPQFIFQYYREEENGRGNFPPRFSGLQFPNYSSELNVNALELDDSALYLCASSFWGGTQAKNIQYFGAGTRLSVL.